This T cell receptor (beta chain) was profiled in a study of blood T cell repertoires in COVID-19 (dated by TCRdb to the early 2020s). At the level of the whole study: Samples covering the acute and convalescent phases of COVID-19 were provided by collaborators in the United States, Italy and Spain. The dataset comprised deeply sampled blood TCRbeta repertoires from subjects exposed to, actively infected with, or recovered from COVID-19. Where available, HLA class I and class II types were taken from metadata supplied by the sample provider and were not determined by assay-based typing. The repertoires were made available in a free public database intended to serve as a resource for research on the immune response to SARS-CoV-2. A de-identified subject ID, COVID-19 status, age in years and sex were almost always included in the sample metadata. The samples were drawn from two sources: the first 160 participants of the ongoing ImmuneRACE study, and some 1,300 subjects contributed by 6 global collaborators. The prospective study material was composed of cDNA or gDNA derived from T cells, B-cell-depleted T cells, or PBMCs. Summary of the overall study and its limitations: The quantity of clinical and demographic metadata differed by source and by participant and was supplied without curation.

CDR1 SNHLY and CDR2 FYNNEI are derived from the germline V gene. V is cut by 6 bases and J by 7 bases, and the space between the germline ends is 15 bases. CDR3 length: 13 amino acids, cysteine to phenylalanine. The only DNA kept is the CDR3, 39 bases in frame from the first base. On this clone: Its antigen is still unknown. Per-base qualities were not stored, and no clone one base away is much larger.

The immunoSEQ Assay, a bias-controlled multiplex PCR, was used to amplify TCRbeta CDR3 regions from genomic DNA. Concerning the study's data processing: Nucleated cell counts per sample were estimated from amplification of reference gene primers within the assay. To quantify the absolute abundance of each unique TCRbeta CDR3 rearrangement, sequence reads were collapsed and filtered. For each sample, productive Simpson clonality was calculated as the square root of Simpson's diversity index over productive rearrangements. TCRdb stores this immuneACCESS table with in-frame sequences only. Part of the clones is absent; in the studies checked, under half of the shortfall reflects unresolved V genes, and no reason is known for the rest. For V, J and clone size, that table is used; D and trimming come from the DNA. Within this sample are just under 65,000 clones, with about 80% of them counted one time only. Clones ranked in the top ten supply approximately 15% of the sample.

One collaborating source in Seattle enrolled patients while the patients were actively infected and followed the patients over time throughout the course of disease. The collaborating institutions used their own protocols to collect whole blood in K2EDTA tubes. For TCRbeta analysis, collaborators shipped samples as frozen whole blood, isolated PBMCs, or DNA extracted from either of those sample types. This TCR was sampled from a man aged 55 to 70 with COVID-19, enrolled during active disease. Sequencing was performed on peripheral blood. The chain links TRBV2 with TRBJ2-5; the D gene is unclear. The CDR3 here reads CASRRAPLGTQYF. Read as DNA, the sequence is TGTGCCAGCAGAAGAGCGCCGCTGGGGACCCAGTACTTC.